Below, 14 T cell receptor beta chains from the same sample are listed, as sequenced in a study of Ad26.COV2.S vaccination and SARS-CoV-2 variants. Data came from immunoSEQ multiplex PCR; TCRdb stores just in-frame clones and leaves some out. The sample includes over 85,000 clones, roughly 85% of them seen just once. The material sequenced was peripheral blood, taken after recovery from COVID-19. Every receptor here comes from a human donor who had recovered from COVID-19.

The rearrangement joins TRBV7-2 to TRBJ2-1; weak D call: TRBD2 (6 bases). Trimming stripped 1 base from V and 6 bases from J, with 16 bases between. The CDR3 is 16 amino acids. Germline loops: CDR1 SGHTA, CDR2 FQGNSA. CDR3 loop: CASSLDLAGNPNEQFF. CDR3 coding DNA: TGTGCCAGCAGCTTAGATCTGGCGGGGAACCCCAATGAGCAGTTCTTC. Supplemented by reference TRBV7-2 and TRBJ2-1, the full variable domain reads GAGVSQSPSNKVTEKGKDVELRCDPISGHTALYWYRQSLGQGLEFLIYFQGNSAPDKSGLPSDRFSAERTGGSVSTLTIQRTQQEDSAVYLCASSLDLAGNPNEQFFGPGTRLTVL.

The chain couples TRBV7-9 to TRBJ1-2; TRBD1 matches 7 bases. CDR1 is SEHNR, CDR2 FQNEAQ, per germline (reference sequence). The CDR3 loop spans 13 amino acids. Germline trimming cut 3 bases from V and 4 bases from J; bases unmatched to any gene: 2. The CDR3 coding sequence is TGTGCCAGCAGCTTGGGACAGAGCTATGGCTACACCTTC. This gives the protein CASSLGQSYGYTF.

The chain is built from TRBV9 and TRBJ2-1, with 9 bases that match TRBD2. With 7 bases clipped from V and 9 bases from J, the junction kept 17 bases outside the gene matches. The CDR3 totals 16 residues. Per germline, CDR1 SGDLS and CDR2 YYNGEE. The CDR3 protein is CASAIGGLAGRSEQFF. The CDR3 DNA follows: TGTGCCAGCGCTATAGGAGGGCTAGCGGGAAGGTCTGAGCAGTTCTTC.

The V and J genes are TRBV6-4 and TRBJ2-1; tentatively, D is TRBD2 (6 bases). This CDR3 comprises 16 residues. Per the germline V gene, CDR1 is MRHNA and CDR2 is SNTAGT. Trimming left V 0 bases short and J 0 bases short, with 9 bases between. Here the CDR3 DNA reads TGTGCCAGCAGTGACTCCGGCGGGATCTCCTACAATGAGCAGTTCTTC. Translating it yields CASSDSGGISYNEQFF.

The chain recombines TRBV21-1 with TRBJ1-1; whether TRBD1, the table's D call, matches the DNA was not checked. TRBV21-1 is a pseudogene segment. CDR3 length: 18 amino acids. For the CDR3, the DNA is TGTGCCAGCAGCAAAGGAAGGAAGGGGACAGTCGAGAACACTGAAGCTTTCTTT. It encodes CASSKGRKGTVENTEAFF.

The chain uses TRBV15 and TRBJ2-2; tentative D call: TRBD2 (6 bases). Germline assignment: CDR1 LNHNV and CDR2 YYDKDF (reference sequence). The V end lost 5 bases, the J end lost 1 base, and 8 bases lay between the germline ends. This CDR3 has 14 residues. CDR3: CATSPEGNTGELFF. Here the CDR3 DNA reads TGTGCCACCAGCCCGGAGGGGAACACCGGGGAGCTGTTTTTT.

This sequence joins TRBV6-5 and TRBJ1-2; D is uncertain. Germline CDR1 is MNHEY and CDR2 is SVGAGI. The CDR3 runs to 14 residues. V dropped 7 bases and J dropped 5 bases, with 17 bases sitting between them. Here the CDR3 reads CASTDQDGRYGYTF. The CDR3 DNA reads TGTGCCAGCACAGACCAGGACGGGCGTTATGGCTACACCTTC.

The rearrangement joins TRBV12-3 or TRBV12-4 to TRBJ2-7; unclear D gene. The germline V and J ends were trimmed by 5 bases and 3 bases, with 8 bases remaining between them. The CDR3 sequence is 12 residues long. DNA for the CDR3: TGTGCCAGCAGTCTCGATTTCTACGAGCAGTACTTC. The encoded protein is CASSLDFYEQYF.

The rearrangement uses TRBV12-3 or TRBV12-4 and TRBJ1-1; D is uncertain. This CDR3 region has 13 residues. Trimming removed 5 bases from V and 4 bases from J, with 11 bases in between. CDR3 bases: TGTGCCAGCAGTCTCGGAACAACCACTGAAGCTTTCTTT. This codes for CASSLGTTTEAFF.

V and J are TRBV6-1 and TRBJ1-2, with D possibly TRBD1 on 6 matching bases. This CDR3 has 18 residues. Germline loops: CDR1 MNHNS, CDR2 SASEGT. Trimming shortened V by 4 bases and J by 0 bases, and 21 bases separated the two germline ends. The CDR3 loop reads CASSAEPGHPAANYGYTF. In DNA, the CDR3 is TGTGCCAGCAGTGCAGAACCGGGACACCCGGCGGCTAACTATGGCTACACCTTC.

V usage is TRBV7-9 and J usage is TRBJ2-3; D is undetermined. The CDR3 covers 14 residues. The V gene's germline CDR1 is SEHNR and CDR2 FQNEAQ (reference sequence). Trimming shortened V by 2 bases and J by 1 base, and 7 bases separated the two germline ends. The CDR3 DNA is TGTGCCAGCAGCTTAATCAGCGGCACAGATACGCAGTATTTT. Translation gives CASSLISGTDTQYF.

V and J are TRBV3-1 (or the pseudogene TRBV3-2) and TRBJ1-2, with TRBD1 matching 9 bases. The trim removed 4 bases at V and 4 bases at J, leaving 4 bases unmatched. The germline V gene encodes CDR1 LGHDT and CDR2 YNNKEL (reference sequence). This CDR3 region has 14 residues. The DNA of the CDR3 is TGTGCCAGCAGCCCCAGGACAGGGGTCTATGGCTACACCTTC. This encodes CASSPRTGVYGYTF.

The rearrangement uses TRBV5-8 and TRBJ2-5; no definite D call. Germline V gene data show CDR1 as SGHTS and CDR2 as YDEGEE. There are 11 residues in the CDR3. The V gene lost 2 bases and the J gene lost 5 bases, with 4 bases spanning the gap. DNA for the CDR3: TGTGCCAGCAGCTTTCGGGAGACCCAGTACTTC. This codes for CASSFRETQYF.

This clone was counted many times. This rearrangement joins TRBV19 to TRBJ1-2; 10 bases are a match to TRBD1. Looked up from germline, CDR1 is LNHDA and CDR2 is SQIVND (reference sequence). This CDR3 contains 14 residues. The junction had 7 bases not matched to a gene; V was cut back by 7 bases and J by 5 bases. CDR3 protein: CASKGRDRGYGYTF. In DNA form, the CDR3 reads TGTGCCAGTAAGGGACGGGACAGGGGTTATGGCTACACCTTC.